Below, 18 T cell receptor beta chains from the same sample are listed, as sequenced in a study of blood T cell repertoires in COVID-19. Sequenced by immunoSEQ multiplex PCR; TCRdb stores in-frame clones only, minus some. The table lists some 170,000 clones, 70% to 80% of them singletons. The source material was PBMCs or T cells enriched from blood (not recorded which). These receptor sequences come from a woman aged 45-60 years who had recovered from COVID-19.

For the CDR3, the DNA is TGTGCCAGCAGCGCGCGGGAGGGCGTCTACAATGAGCAGTTCTTC. Translated: CASSAREGVYNEQFF. This chain connects TRBV11-3 to TRBJ2-1; 9 nucleotides agree with TRBD2. Germline loops: CDR1 SGHNT, CDR2 YENEEA. V shed 5 bases and J 3 bases; nucleotides not matched to a gene: 5. The CDR3 consists of 15 residues.

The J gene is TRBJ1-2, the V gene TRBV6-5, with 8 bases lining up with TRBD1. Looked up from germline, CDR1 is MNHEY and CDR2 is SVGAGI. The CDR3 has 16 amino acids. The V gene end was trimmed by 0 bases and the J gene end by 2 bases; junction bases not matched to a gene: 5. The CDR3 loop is CASSYSSAGGNYGYTF. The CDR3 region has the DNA TGTGCCAGCAGTTACTCGAGTGCAGGGGGCAACTATGGCTACACCTTC.

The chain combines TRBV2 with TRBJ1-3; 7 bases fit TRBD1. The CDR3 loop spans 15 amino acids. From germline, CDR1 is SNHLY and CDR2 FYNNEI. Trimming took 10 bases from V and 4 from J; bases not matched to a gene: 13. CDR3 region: CATLPDRARGNTIYF. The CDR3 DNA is TGTGCCACCCTCCCAGACAGGGCTCGGGGAAACACCATATATTTT.

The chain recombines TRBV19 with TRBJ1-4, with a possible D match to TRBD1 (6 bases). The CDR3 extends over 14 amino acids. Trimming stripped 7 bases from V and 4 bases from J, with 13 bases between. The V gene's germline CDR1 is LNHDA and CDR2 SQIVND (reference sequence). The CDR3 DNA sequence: TGTGCCAGTACCGCAACAGGGATTAATGAAAAACTGTTTTTT. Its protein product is CASTATGINEKLFF.

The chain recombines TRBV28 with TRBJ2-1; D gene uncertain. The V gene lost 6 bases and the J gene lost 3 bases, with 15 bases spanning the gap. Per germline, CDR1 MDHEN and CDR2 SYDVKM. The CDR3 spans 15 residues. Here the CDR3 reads CASSPGTVGYNEQFF. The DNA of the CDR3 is TGTGCCAGCAGCCCAGGTACAGTAGGCTACAATGAGCAGTTCTTC.

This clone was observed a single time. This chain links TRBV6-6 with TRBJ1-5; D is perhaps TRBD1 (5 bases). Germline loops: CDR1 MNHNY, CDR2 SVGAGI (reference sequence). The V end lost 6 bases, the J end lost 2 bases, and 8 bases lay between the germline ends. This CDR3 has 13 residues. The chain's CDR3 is CASRGAGNQPQHF. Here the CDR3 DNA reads TGTGCCAGCAGAGGGGCGGGCAATCAGCCCCAGCATTTT.

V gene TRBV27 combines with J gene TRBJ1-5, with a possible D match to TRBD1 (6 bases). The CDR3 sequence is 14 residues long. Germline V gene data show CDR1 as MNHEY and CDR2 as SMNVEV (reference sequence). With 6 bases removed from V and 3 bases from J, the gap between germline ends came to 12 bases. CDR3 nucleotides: TGTGCCAGCAGACGCGCAGGGGCCAATCAGCCCCAGCATTTT. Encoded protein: CASRRAGANQPQHF.

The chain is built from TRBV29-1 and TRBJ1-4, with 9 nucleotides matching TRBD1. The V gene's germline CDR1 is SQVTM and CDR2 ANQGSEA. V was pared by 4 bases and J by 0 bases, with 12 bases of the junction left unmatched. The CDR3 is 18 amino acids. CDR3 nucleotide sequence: TGCAGCGTTGGGGGGACAGGGATGTCAGGAACAACTAATGAAAAACTGTTTTTT. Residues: CSVGGTGMSGTTNEKLFF.

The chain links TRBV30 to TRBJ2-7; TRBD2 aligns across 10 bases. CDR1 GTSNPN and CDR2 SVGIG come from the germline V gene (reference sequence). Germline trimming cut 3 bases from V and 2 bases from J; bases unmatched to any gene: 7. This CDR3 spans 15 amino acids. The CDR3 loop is CAWRVLAGATYEQYF. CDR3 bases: TGTGCCTGGAGAGTCCTAGCGGGAGCTACCTACGAGCAGTACTTC.

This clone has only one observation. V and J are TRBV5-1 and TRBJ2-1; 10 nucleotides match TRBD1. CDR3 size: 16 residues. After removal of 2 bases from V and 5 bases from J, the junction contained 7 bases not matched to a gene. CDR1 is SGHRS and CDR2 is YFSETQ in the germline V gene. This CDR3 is CASSFSAGQGNNEQFF. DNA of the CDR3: TGCGCCAGCAGCTTTAGTGCGGGACAGGGGAACAATGAGCAGTTCTTC.

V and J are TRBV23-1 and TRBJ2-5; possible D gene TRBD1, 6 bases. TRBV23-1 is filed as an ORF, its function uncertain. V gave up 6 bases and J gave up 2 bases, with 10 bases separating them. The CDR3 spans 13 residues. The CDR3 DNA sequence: TGCGCCAGCAGATACAGGGATCAAGAGACCCAGTACTTC. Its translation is CASRYRDQETQYF.

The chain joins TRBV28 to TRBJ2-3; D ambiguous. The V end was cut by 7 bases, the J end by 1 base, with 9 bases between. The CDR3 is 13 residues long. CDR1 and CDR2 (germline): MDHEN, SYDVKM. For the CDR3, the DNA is TGTGCCAGCACTCCCGCGGGCACAGATACGCAGTATTTT. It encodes CASTPAGTDTQYF.

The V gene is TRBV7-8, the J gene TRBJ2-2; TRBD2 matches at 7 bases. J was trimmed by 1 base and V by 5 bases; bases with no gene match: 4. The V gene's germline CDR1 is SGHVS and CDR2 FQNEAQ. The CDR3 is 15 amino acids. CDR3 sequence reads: CASSGSSGNTGELFF. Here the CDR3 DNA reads TGTGCCAGCAGCGGATCTAGCGGGAACACCGGGGAGCTGTTTTTT.

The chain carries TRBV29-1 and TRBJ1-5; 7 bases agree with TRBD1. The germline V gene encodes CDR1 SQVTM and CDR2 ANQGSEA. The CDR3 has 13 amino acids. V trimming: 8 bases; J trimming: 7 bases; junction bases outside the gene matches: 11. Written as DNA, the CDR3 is TGCAGCTTTAGCAGGGGGTATGAGCAGCCCCAGCATTTT. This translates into CSFSRGYEQPQHF.

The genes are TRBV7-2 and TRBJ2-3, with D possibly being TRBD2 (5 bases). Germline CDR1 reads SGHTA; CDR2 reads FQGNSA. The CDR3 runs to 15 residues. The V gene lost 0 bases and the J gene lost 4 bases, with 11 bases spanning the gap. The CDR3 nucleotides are TGTGCCAGCAGCTTAGCCCCTCTTAGCGCAGATACGCAGTATTTT. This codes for CASSLAPLSADTQYF.

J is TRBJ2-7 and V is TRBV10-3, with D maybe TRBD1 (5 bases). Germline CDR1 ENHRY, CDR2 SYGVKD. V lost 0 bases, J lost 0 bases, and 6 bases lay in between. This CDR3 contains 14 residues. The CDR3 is CAISESDNSYEQYF. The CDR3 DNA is TGTGCCATCAGTGAGTCGGACAACTCCTACGAGCAGTACTTC.

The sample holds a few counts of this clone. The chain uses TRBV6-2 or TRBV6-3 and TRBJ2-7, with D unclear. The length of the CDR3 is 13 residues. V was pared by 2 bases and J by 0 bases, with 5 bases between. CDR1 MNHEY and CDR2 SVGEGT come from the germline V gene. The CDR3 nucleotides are TGTGCCAGCAGTTACACACGCTCCTACGAGCAGTACTTC. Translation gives CASSYTRSYEQYF.

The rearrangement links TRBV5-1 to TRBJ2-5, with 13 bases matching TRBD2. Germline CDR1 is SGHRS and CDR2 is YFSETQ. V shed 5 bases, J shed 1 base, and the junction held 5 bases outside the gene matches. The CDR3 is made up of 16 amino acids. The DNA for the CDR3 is TGCGCCAGCAGTAGGACTAGCGGGAGCCCCCAAGAGACCCAGTACTTC. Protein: CASSRTSGSPQETQYF.